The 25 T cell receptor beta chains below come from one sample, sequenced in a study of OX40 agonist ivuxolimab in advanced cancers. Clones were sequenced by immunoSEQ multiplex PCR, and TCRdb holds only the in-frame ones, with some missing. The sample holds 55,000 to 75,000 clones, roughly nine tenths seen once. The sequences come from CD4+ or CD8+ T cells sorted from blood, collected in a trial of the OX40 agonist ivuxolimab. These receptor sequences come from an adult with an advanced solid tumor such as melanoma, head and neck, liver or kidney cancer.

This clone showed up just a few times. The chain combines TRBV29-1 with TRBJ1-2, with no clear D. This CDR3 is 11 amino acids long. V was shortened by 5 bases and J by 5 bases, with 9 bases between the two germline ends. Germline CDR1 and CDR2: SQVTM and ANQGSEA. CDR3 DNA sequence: TGCAGCGTTCCTAAAGGGTATGGCTACACCTTC. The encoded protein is CSVPKGYGYTF.

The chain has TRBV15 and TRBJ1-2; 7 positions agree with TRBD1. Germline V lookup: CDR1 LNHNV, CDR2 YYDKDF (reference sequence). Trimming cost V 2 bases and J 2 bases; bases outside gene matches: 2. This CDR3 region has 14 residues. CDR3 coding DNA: TGTGCCACCAGCAGAAAGACAGGGAACTATGGCTACACCTTC. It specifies CATSRKTGNYGYTF.

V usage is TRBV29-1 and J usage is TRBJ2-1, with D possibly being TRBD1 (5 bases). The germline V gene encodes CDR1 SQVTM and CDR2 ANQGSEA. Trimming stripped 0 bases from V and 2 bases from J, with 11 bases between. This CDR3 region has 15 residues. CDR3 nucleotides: TGCAGCGTTGAAGAATGGGGCCTCACCTACAATGAGCAGTTCTTC. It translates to CSVEEWGLTYNEQFF.

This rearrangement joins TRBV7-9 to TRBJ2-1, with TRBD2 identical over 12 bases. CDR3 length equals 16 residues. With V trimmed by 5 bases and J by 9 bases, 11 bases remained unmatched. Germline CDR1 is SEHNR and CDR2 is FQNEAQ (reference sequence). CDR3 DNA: TGTGCCAGCAGCGGAGAGGGCCTAGCGGGAGGGTTTGAGCAGTTCTTC. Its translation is CASSGEGLAGGFEQFF.

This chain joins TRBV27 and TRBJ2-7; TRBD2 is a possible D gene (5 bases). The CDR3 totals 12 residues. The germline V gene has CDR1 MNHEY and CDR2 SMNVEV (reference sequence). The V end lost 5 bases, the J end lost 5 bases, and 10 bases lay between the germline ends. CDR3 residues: CASSLTGNEQYF. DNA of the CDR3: TGTGCCAGCAGTCTGACGGGGAACGAGCAGTACTTC.

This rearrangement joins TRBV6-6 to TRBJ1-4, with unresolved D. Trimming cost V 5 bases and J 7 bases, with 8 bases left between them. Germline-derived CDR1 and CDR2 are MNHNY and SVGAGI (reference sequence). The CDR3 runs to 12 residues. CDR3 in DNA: TGTGCCAGCAGTGAGGTCGCTGAAAAACTGTTTTTT. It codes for CASSEVAEKLFF.

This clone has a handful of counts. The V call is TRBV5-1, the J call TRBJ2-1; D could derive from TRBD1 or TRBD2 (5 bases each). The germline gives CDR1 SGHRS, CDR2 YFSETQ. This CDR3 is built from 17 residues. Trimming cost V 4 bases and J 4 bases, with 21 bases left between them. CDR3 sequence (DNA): TGCGCCAGCAGCCCCCAGGAGAGGGGCCCATATTACAATGAGCAGTTCTTC. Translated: CASSPQERGPYYNEQFF.

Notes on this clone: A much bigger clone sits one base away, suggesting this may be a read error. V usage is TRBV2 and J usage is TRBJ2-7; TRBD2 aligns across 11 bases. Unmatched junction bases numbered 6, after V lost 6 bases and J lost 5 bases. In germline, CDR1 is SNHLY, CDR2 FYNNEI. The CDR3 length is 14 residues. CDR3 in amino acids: CASSLAGGPNEQYF. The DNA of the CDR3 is TGTGCCAGCAGCTTAGCGGGAGGGCCCAACGAGCAGTACTTC.

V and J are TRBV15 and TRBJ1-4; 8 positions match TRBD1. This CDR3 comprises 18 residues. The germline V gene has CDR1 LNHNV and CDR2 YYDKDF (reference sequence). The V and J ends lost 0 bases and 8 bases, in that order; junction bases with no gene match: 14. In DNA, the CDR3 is TGTGCCACCAGCAGAGATAGGGGCCCGGGACAGGCGCAAGAAAAACTGTTTTTT. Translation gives CATSRDRGPGQAQEKLFF.

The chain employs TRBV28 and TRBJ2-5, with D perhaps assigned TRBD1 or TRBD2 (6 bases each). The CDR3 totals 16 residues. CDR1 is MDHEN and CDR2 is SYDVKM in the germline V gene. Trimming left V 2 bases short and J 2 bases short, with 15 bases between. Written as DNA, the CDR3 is TGTGCCAGCAGTTTACGGGGGCCAAGCAGACAAGAGACCCAGTACTTC. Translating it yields CASSLRGPSRQETQYF.

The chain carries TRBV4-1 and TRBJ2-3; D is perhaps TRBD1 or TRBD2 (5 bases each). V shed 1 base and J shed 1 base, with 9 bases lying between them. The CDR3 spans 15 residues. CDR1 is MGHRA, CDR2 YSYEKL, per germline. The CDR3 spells CASSQGGLGTDTQYF. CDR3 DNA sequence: TGCGCCAGCAGCCAAGGGGGGTTAGGCACAGATACGCAGTATTTT.

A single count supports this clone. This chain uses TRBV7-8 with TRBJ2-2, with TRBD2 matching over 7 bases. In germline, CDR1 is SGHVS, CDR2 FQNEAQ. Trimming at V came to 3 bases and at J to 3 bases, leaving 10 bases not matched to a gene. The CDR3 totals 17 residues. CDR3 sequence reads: CASSLDGRVIDTGELFF. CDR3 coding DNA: TGTGCCAGCAGCTTGGATGGGAGGGTCATTGACACCGGGGAGCTGTTTTTT.

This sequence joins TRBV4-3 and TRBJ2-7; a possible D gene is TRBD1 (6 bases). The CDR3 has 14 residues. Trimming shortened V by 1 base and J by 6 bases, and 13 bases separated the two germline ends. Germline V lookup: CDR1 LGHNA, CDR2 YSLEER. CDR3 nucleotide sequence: TGCGCCAGCAGCCAAGCATACAGGGAAGGCGAGCAGTACTTC. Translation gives CASSQAYREGEQYF.

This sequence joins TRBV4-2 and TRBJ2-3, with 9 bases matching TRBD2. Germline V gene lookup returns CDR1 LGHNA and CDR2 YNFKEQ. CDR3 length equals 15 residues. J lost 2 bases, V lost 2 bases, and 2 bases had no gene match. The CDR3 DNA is TGTGCCAGCAGCCAACTAGCGGGATACACAGATACGCAGTATTTT. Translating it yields CASSQLAGYTDTQYF.

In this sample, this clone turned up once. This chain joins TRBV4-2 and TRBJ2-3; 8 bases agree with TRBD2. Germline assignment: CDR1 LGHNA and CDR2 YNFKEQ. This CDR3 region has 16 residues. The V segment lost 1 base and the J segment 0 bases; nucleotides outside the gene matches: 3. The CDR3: CASSQASGGSTDTQYF. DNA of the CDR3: TGTGCCAGCAGCCAAGCCTCGGGGGGGAGCACAGATACGCAGTATTTT.

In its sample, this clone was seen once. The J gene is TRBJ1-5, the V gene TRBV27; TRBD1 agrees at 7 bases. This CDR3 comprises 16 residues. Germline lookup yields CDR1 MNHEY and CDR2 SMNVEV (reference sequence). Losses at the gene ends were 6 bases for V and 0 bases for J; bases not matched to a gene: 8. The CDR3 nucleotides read TGTGCCAGCAGCCCAACAGGGGCCCTTAGCAATCAGCCCCAGCATTTT. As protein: CASSPTGALSNQPQHF.

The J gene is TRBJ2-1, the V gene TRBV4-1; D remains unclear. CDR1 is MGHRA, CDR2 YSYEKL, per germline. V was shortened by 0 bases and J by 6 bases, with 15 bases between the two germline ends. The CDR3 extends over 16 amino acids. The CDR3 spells CASSQDETDHFNEQFF. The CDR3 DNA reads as TGCGCCAGCAGCCAAGATGAGACTGATCACTTCAATGAGCAGTTCTTC.

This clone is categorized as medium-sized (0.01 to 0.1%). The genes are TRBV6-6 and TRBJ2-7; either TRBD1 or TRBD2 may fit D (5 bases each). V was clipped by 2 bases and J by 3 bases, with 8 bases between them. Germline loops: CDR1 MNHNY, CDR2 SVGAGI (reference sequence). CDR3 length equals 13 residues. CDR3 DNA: TGTGCCAGCAGTTACGGGGCGGGCTACGAGCAGTACTTC. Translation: CASSYGAGYEQYF.

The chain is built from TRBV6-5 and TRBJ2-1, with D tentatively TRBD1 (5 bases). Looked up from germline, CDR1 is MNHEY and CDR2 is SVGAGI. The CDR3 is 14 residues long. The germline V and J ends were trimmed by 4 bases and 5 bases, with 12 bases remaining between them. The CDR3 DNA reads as TGTGCCAGCAGTTTTGTGAGCAGGGACAATGAGCAGTTCTTC. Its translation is CASSFVSRDNEQFF.

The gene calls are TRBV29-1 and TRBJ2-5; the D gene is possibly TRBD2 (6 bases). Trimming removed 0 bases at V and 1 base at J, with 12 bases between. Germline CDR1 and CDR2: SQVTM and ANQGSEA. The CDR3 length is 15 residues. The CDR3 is CSVEEQPRGQETQYF. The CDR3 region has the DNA TGCAGCGTTGAAGAGCAACCGCGGGGCCAAGAGACCCAGTACTTC. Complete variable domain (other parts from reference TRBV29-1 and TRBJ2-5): SAVISQKPSRDICQRGTSLTIQCQVDSQVTMMFWYRQQPGQSLTLIATANQGSEATYESGFVIDKFPISRPNLTFSTLTVSNMSPEDSSIYLCSVEEQPRGQETQYFGPGTRLLVL.

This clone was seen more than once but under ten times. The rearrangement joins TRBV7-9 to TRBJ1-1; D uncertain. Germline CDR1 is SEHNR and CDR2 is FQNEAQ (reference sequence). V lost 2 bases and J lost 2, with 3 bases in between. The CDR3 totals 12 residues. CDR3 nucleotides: TGTGCCAGCAGCTTAACAAACACTGAAGCTTTCTTT. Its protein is CASSLTNTEAFF. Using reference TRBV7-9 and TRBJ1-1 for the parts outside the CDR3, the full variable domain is DTGVSQNPRHKITKRGQNVTFRCDPISEHNRLYWYRQTLGQGPEFLTYFQNEAQLEKSRLLSDRFSAERPKGSFSTLEIQRTEQGDSAMYLCASSLTNTEAFFGQGTRLTVV.

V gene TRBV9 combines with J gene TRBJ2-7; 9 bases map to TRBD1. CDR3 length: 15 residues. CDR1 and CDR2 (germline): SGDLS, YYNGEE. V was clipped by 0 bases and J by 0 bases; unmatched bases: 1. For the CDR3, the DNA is TGTGCCAGCAGCGTAGGGGGACAGGGCTCCTACGAGCAGTACTTC. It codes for CASSVGGQGSYEQYF. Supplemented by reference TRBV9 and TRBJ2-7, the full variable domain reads DSGVTQTPKHLITATGQRVTLRCSPRSGDLSVYWYQQSLDQGLQFLIQYYNGEERAKGNILERFSAQQFPDLHSELNLSSLELGDSALYFCASSVGGQGSYEQYFGPGTRLTVT.

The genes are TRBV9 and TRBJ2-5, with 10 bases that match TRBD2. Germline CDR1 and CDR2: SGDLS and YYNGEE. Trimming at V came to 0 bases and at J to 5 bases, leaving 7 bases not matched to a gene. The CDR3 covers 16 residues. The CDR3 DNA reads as TGTGCCAGCAGCGTAGGCCTAGCGGGAGATTTCGAGACCCAGTACTTC. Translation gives CASSVGLAGDFETQYF.

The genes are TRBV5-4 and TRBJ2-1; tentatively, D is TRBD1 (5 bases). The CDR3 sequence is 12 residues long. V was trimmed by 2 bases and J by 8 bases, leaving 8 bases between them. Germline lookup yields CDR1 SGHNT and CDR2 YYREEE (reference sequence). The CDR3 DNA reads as TGTGCCAGCAGCTTAGACAGATATGAGCAGTTCTTC. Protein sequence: CASSLDRYEQFF.

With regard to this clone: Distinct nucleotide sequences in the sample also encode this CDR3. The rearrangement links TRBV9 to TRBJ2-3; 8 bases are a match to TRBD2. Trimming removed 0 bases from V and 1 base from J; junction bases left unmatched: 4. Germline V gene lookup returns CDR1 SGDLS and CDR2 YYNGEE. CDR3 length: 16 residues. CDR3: CASSVVSSGRTDTQYF. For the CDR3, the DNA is TGTGCCAGCAGCGTAGTTTCTAGCGGGCGCACAGATACGCAGTATTTT.